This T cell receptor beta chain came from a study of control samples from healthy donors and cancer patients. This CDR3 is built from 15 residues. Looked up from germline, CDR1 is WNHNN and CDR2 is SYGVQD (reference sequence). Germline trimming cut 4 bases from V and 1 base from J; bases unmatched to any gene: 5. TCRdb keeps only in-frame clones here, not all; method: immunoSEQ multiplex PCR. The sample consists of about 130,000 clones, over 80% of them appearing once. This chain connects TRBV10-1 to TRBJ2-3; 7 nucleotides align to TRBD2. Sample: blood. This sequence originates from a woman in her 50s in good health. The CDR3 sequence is CASSVTAGGTDTQYF. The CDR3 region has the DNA TGCGCCAGCAGTGTTACGGCGGGGGGCACAGATACGCAGTATTTT.